This TCR beta chain was captured in a study of T cell responses to AZD1222 COVID-19 vaccine. The repertoire was sequenced with immunoSEQ multiplex PCR; TCRdb's copy has only in-frame clones and lacks some. The repertoire consists of 110,000 or so clones, with around 89% occurring once and the leading ten covering 2.5% to 3%. The CDR3 runs 13 residues. From germline, CDR1 is LGHDT and CDR2 YNNKEL (reference sequence). The junction had 1 base not matched to a gene; V was cut back by 3 bases and J by 7 bases. The V and J genes are TRBV3-1 (or the pseudogene TRBV3-2) and TRBJ2-1; 9 bases map to TRBD1. Material: peripheral blood, obtained on day 0 of AZD1222 vaccination. The source is an adult in good health. CDR3 protein: CASSHGTGNEQFF. The CDR3 DNA reads TGTGCCAGCAGCCACGGGACAGGGAATGAGCAGTTCTTC.